A single T cell receptor (beta chain) is shown here with its context. Its target is unknown. The germline V and J ends were trimmed by 3 bases and 1 base, with 16 bases remaining between them. The germline gives CDR1 SGHAT, CDR2 FQNNGV. The CDR3 is 16 amino acids. These data originate in a study of cytomegalovirus exposure and HLA in healthy donors. Study-wide results and caveats: The investigators catalogued 150 or so TCR beta chains as cytomegalovirus-associated. Previous analysis showed most TCR beta V segments were productive about 87% or about 30% of the time.

The primer mix had 60 Vbeta and 13 Jbeta primers. Profiling relied on immunoSEQ multiplex PCR, and the TCRdb table lists in-frame clones only, not all of them. The sample has about 160,000 clones; less than 85% are singletons. This rearrangement joins TRBV11-2 to TRBJ2-7; a possible D gene is TRBD2 (5 bases). Input material: PBMCs. The sequence derives from a man aged 50-60 years in good health and CMV-seropositive. CDR3 residues: CASSLRAGLKSYEQYF. Written as DNA, the CDR3 is TGTGCCAGCAGCTTGCGGGCAGGCCTGAAATCCTACGAGCAGTACTTC.